The following is a T cell receptor (beta chain) sequence with its context. Its antigen is unknown. The data were produced by immunoSEQ multiplex PCR, yet TCRdb's version contains in-frame clones alone and is incomplete. The table has over 25,000 clones, approximately 70% seen once. Noted time point: cycle 4 day 1 (C4D1), after less than 7 weeks of nivolumab. Every patient relapsed after autologous stem cell transplantation, and brentuximab vedotin exposure varied. Best response was recorded as complete response, partial response or progressive disease. The source of the sample is a study of PD-1 blockade in classical Hodgkin lymphoma. Study as a whole: Administration of nivolumab to patients was at 3 mg/kg intravenously every 2 weeks.

CDR3 length: 13 amino acids. Germline values: CDR1 MNHEY, CDR2 SVGAGI. V was shortened by 3 bases and J by 4 bases, with 9 bases between the two germline ends. Study-level points and caveats: Causes of the repertoire differences remain undefined, possibly disease activity or prior therapy. TCR diversity rose significantly by C4D1 in CD4+ but not CD8+ cells.

The receptor's source is a human donor with classical Hodgkin lymphoma. Sequencing used peripheral blood mononuclear cells (PBMCs), obtained before the fourth cycle of nivolumab. The chain employs TRBV6-5 and TRBJ2-5; D is uncertain. For the CDR3, the DNA is TGTGCCAGCAGTTATCCGGGCGGAGAGACCCAGTACTTC. This sequence encodes CASSYPGGETQYF.